The entry that follows covers one T cell receptor beta chain sequence. Its antigen is still unknown. This entry belongs to a study of cytomegalovirus exposure and HLA in healthy donors. The repertoire was sequenced with immunoSEQ multiplex PCR; TCRdb's copy has only in-frame clones and lacks some. Of under 250,000 clones listed, around four fifths are singletons. V gave up 6 bases and J gave up 12 bases, with 24 bases separating them. The CDR3 runs to 14 residues. Germline CDR1 is MNHEY and CDR2 is SVGAGI. Findings of the study overall: TCR clusters originating in the first cohort tended to co-occur in the 120 validation repertoires, according to a later analysis.

The chain is built from TRBV6-5 and TRBJ2-7; D perhaps matches TRBD2 (6 bases). This receptor was taken from a woman between 18 and 29 years old in good health and CMV-seronegative. Sequenced input: PBMCs. The CDR3, as DNA: TGTGCCAGCAGCTACAACTCCGGGGGAGGAGGGTGGTACTTC. The encoded protein is CASSYNSGGGGWYF.